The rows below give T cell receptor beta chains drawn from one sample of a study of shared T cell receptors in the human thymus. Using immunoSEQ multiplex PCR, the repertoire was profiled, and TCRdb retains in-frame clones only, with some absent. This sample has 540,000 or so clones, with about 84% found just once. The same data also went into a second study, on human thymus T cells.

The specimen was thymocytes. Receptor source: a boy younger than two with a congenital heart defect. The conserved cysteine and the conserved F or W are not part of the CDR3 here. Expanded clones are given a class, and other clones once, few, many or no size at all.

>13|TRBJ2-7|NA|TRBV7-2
ASSLVSGRTYEQY
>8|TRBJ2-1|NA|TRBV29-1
SVLGDEQF
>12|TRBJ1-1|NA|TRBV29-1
SVNRGHGWTEAF
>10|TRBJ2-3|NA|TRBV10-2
ASKLEGVGQY
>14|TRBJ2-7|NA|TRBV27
ASRSSYRGFYYEQY
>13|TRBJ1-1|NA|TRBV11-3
ASSGRQGPNTEAF
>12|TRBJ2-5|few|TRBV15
ATSRDIPSETQY
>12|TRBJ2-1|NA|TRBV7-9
ASSLEGNGNEQF
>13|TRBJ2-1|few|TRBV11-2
ASSSPTPSYNEQF
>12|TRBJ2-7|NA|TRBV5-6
ASSLARVRYEQY
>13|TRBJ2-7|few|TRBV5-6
ASSLVLEGSYEQY